This T cell receptor (beta chain) emerged from a study of cytomegalovirus exposure and HLA in healthy donors. Study as a whole: A prior analysis found about 110 million unique TCR beta sequences from 170 million or so T cells. Study-level points and caveats: A later analysis revealed that TCR association rates differed between HLA loci, peaking at DRB1 and bottoming out at HLA-C.

From germline, CDR1 is KGHSY and CDR2 FQNENV. The CDR3 contains 15 residues. With 0 bases removed from V and 10 bases from J, the gap between germline ends came to 18 bases. PCR amplification relied on 60 Vbeta primers (plus 13 Jbeta primers). Only in-frame clones appear in the TCRdb table, and some are missing; sequencing was by immunoSEQ multiplex PCR. The sample yields about 200,000 clones, around 83% seen once. To note about this clone: Its antigen is not known.

The material sequenced was PBMCs. The rearrangement links TRBV16 to TRBJ1-1, with D unclear. This clonotype was sampled from a girl aged 5 to 17 in good health and CMV-seronegative. CDR3 nucleotides: TGTGCCAGCAGCCAATCGAGGACCTCGACGGGGAGAGCTTTCTTT. It codes for CASSQSRTSTGRAFF.